This T cell receptor (beta chain) was obtained from a study of cytomegalovirus exposure and HLA in healthy donors. Sequencing used immunoSEQ multiplex PCR; TCRdb keeps in-frame clones, though not all of them. The sample gives hundreds of thousands of clones, around 87% of which show up once; about 0.86% is in the top ten. Germline lookup yields CDR1 MNHEY and CDR2 SVGAGI. J lost 7 bases, V lost 4 bases, and 3 bases had no gene match. This CDR3 has 14 residues. While the first cohort had several hundred subjects, the donors belonged to the separate validation cohort of about 120 subjects. This clone was observed a handful of times.

The J gene is TRBJ1-6, the V gene TRBV6-5; TRBD1 matches 8 bases. The TCR comes from a woman younger than 30 in good health and CMV-seronegative. The sequencing sample was made of PBMCs. The CDR3 loop is CASSLQGGNSPLHF. CDR3 DNA: TGTGCCAGCAGTTTACAGGGGGGCAATTCACCCCTCCACTTT.